These T cell receptor beta chains were read from a single sample in a study of blood T cell repertoires in COVID-19. Some clones are missing from TCRdb's copy, which holds only in-frame ones; the method was immunoSEQ multiplex PCR. This sample has about 200,000 clones; 85% to 90% occur once, and the top ten carry around 25%. The material sequenced was PBMCs or T cells enriched from blood (not recorded which). The receptors were gathered from a woman between 40 and 55 years old in a cohort exposed to, infected with or recovered from COVID-19 (not recorded which). The CDR3 runs from the conserved cysteine through the conserved F or W. A D gene is named only where the DNA matches it firmly. Some rows have no size entry. The others give once, few or many, or a class for an expanded clone.

d_call clone_size cdr3_length j_call v_call cdr3_aa cdr3_nt
TRBD1 - 14 TRBJ1-1 TRBV7-9 CASSVPGQAPEAFF TGTGCCAGCAGCGTTCCGGGACAGGCGCCTGAAGCTTTCTTT
- - 16 TRBJ1-5 TRBV28 CASSLTGSYSNQPQHF TGTGCCAGCAGCTTAACAGGGAGCTATAGCAATCAGCCCCAGCATTTT
- - 13 TRBJ2-7 TRBV2 CASRYRVDYEQYF TGTGCCAGCAGGTACAGGGTGGACTACGAGCAGTACTTC
TRBD1 - 18 TRBJ2-6 TRBV14 CASSQDLQGVSGANVLTF TGTGCCAGCAGCCAAGATCTACAGGGGGTCTCTGGGGCCAACGTCCTGACTTTC
TRBD2 - 16 TRBJ2-5 TRBV10-2 CASSGMPGLGQETQYF TGCGCCAGCAGTGGGATGCCGGGACTAGGCCAAGAGACCCAGTACTTC
TRBD1 - 15 TRBJ2-2 TRBV7-2 CASSMGTVNTGELFF TGTGCCAGCAGCATGGGGACAGTAAACACCGGGGAGCTGTTTTTT
TRBD1 - 16 TRBJ1-1 TRBV6-5 CASSYSLRQGRTEAFF TGTGCCAGCAGTTACTCGTTGAGACAGGGGAGGACTGAAGCTTTCTTT
- - 13 TRBJ2-1 TRBV29-1 CSVSGGLYNEQFF TGCAGCGTTTCCGGCGGGCTTTACAATGAGCAGTTCTTC
TRBD1 - 15 TRBJ1-1 TRBV19 CASGADRGGNTEAFF TGTGCCAGTGGGGCCGACAGGGGAGGGAACACTGAAGCTTTCTTT
- - 15 TRBJ2-3 TRBV5-1 CASSLNAGGEDTQYF TGCGCCAGCAGCTTGAATGCGGGTGGAGAAGATACGCAGTATTTT
- - 13 TRBJ2-2 TRBV9 CASSVKNTGELFF TGTGCCAGCAGCGTCAAGAACACCGGGGAGCTGTTTTTT
TRBD2 - 14 TRBJ2-1 TRBV27 CASSHMGGRNEQFF TGTGCCAGCAGCCACATGGGAGGGAGGAATGAGCAGTTCTTC
- - 15 TRBJ1-5 TRBV6-5 CASTLEGGSPQPQHF TGTGCCAGCACCCTAGAGGGGGGGAGCCCTCAGCCCCAGCATTTT
TRBD1 once 12 TRBJ1-2 TRBV6-5 CASRLGQGGYTF TGTGCCAGCAGGCTGGGACAGGGCGGCTACACCTTC
- - 13 TRBJ1-2 TRBV12-3/TRBV12-4 CASSFSPGNGYTF TGTGCCAGCAGTTTCAGCCCAGGGAATGGCTACACCTTC
- - 15 TRBJ2-7 TRBV7-6 CASSLGGAQRYEQYF TGTGCCAGCAGCTTGGGGGGGGCGCAGCGCTACGAGCAGTACTTC
- - 13 TRBJ2-5 TRBV7-2 CASGASVQETQYF TGTGCCAGCGGTGCTAGCGTTCAAGAGACCCAGTACTTC
- few 15 TRBJ2-7 TRBV7-2 CASSLGSGNPYEQYF TGTGCCAGCAGCTTAGGGTCCGGGAACCCCTACGAGCAGTACTTC
- once 13 TRBJ1-2 TRBV5-5 CASSLARVVGYTF TGTGCCAGCAGCTTGGCTCGGGTTGTGGGCTACACCTTC
TRBD1 - 16 TRBJ1-6 TRBV13 CASSYGTAQRNSPLHF TGTGCCAGCAGCTACGGGACAGCCCAAAGGAATTCACCCCTCCACTTT
TRBD2 - 17 TRBJ2-1 TRBV4-3 CASSQKAGLAGGDEQFF TGCGCCAGCAGCCAAAAGGCCGGACTAGCGGGAGGGGATGAGCAGTTCTTC
- many 16 TRBJ2-3 TRBV6-1 CASSEFSSASTDTQYF TGTGCCAGCAGTGAATTTAGCAGCGCTAGCACAGATACGCAGTATTTT
TRBD1 - 15 TRBJ1-5 TRBV19 CASSILDRDNQPQHF TGTGCCAGTAGTATTTTGGACAGGGACAATCAGCCCCAGCATTTT
TRBD1 - 13 TRBJ1-1 TRBV9 CASSADRGVEAFF TGTGCCAGCAGCGCGGACAGGGGTGTTGAAGCTTTCTTT
- - 14 TRBJ1-1 TRBV7-9 CASSIHRDTGEAFF TGTGCCAGCAGCATTCACCGGGACACCGGGGAAGCTTTCTTT
- - 14 TRBJ1-4 TRBV19 CASSWSATNEKLFF TGTGCCAGTAGTTGGAGTGCAACTAATGAAAAACTGTTTTTT
- - 14 TRBJ1-2 TRBV6-5 CASSSGTRTYGYTF TGTGCCAGCAGTTCCGGGACAAGGACCTATGGCTACACCTTC
TRBD1 once 16 TRBJ2-4 TRBV27 CASSPQGAGAKNIQYF TGTGCCAGCAGCCCACAGGGGGCGGGAGCCAAAAACATTCAGTACTTC
- - 16 TRBJ2-1 TRBV9 CASSVEGTHSYNEQFF TGTGCCAGCAGCGTAGAGGGGACTCATTCCTACAATGAGCAGTTCTTC
- - 16 TRBJ1-4 TRBV3-1/TRBV3-2 CASSPNLGQPNEKLFF TGTGCCAGCAGCCCAAATCTGGGACAACCTAATGAAAAACTGTTTTTT
TRBD2 - 15 TRBJ2-7 TRBV2 CASSVVAGGAYEQYF TGTGCCAGCAGTGTGGTGGCCGGGGGGGCGTACGAGCAGTACTTC
- - 14 TRBJ1-5 TRBV5-4 CASSLRGSDQPQHF TGTGCCAGCAGCCTCAGGGGTTCCGATCAGCCCCAGCATTTT
- - 14 TRBJ2-1 TRBV5-6 CASTLGDSYNEQFF TGTGCCAGCACCCTGGGAGACTCCTACAATGAGCAGTTCTTC
TRBD2 - 15 TRBJ2-7 TRBV7-6 CASSLLAASSYEQYF TGTGCCAGCAGCTTACTAGCGGCTAGCTCCTACGAGCAGTACTTC
- - 14 TRBJ2-7 TRBV6-5 CASKAARGSYEQYF TGTGCCAGCAAGGCGGCTAGGGGGTCCTACGAGCAGTACTTC
TRBD2 - 18 TRBJ2-3 TRBV4-1 CASSPHGASGGDTDTQYF TGCGCCAGCAGCCCACATGGCGCTAGCGGGGGGGACACAGATACGCAGTATTTT
TRBD1 - 13 TRBJ1-2 TRBV3-1/TRBV3-2 CASSTDRAYGYTF TGTGCCAGCAGTACGGACAGGGCCTATGGCTACACCTTC
TRBD1 many 15 TRBJ2-7 TRBV4-1 CASSQDPSQGAIPYF TGCGCCAGCAGCCAAGATCCTTCACAGGGGGCAATTCCGTACTTC
TRBD1 - 14 TRBJ1-1 TRBV4-1 CASSLGTVNTEAFF TGCGCCAGCAGCCTGGGGACAGTTAACACTGAAGCTTTCTTT
- - 14 TRBJ1-2 TRBV6-1 CASSETDTFWSYTF TGTGCCAGCAGTGAAACCGACACATTCTGGAGCTACACCTTC
TRBD2 - 13 TRBJ2-1 TRBV19 CASSSGSYNEQFF TGTGCCAGTAGTAGCGGGAGCTACAATGAGCAGTTCTTC
- - 16 TRBJ1-3 TRBV7-2 CASSLAPAAAPNTIYF TGTGCCAGCAGCTTAGCCCCAGCGGCCGCCCCAAACACCATATATTTT
TRBD1 - 13 TRBJ1-4 TRBV28 CASRDRGGEKLFF TGTGCCAGCAGGGACAGGGGGGGTGAAAAACTGTTTTTT
- - 13 TRBJ1-1 TRBV12-3/TRBV12-4 CASSLLGGTEAFF TGTGCCAGCAGTTTATTGGGGGGCACTGAAGCTTTCTTT
TRBD1 - 16 TRBJ1-1 TRBV2 CASSDSWDRADTEAFF TGTGCCAGCAGTGATAGTTGGGACAGGGCTGACACTGAAGCTTTCTTT
TRBD1 - 15 TRBJ1-5 TRBV7-2 CASSTGTGGTQPQHF TGTGCCAGCAGCACAGGGACAGGGGGAACTCAGCCCCAGCATTTT
TRBD1 - 15 TRBJ1-1 TRBV3-1/TRBV3-2 CASSHWDRGGTEAFF TGTGCCAGCAGCCACTGGGACAGGGGGGGAACTGAAGCTTTCTTT
TRBD1 once 15 TRBJ1-2 TRBV7-2 CASSSGTGTAYGYTF TGTGCCAGCAGCTCCGGCACCGGGACAGCCTATGGCTACACCTTC
- - 16 TRBJ1-2 TRBV12-5 CASAPTGNLYNYGYTF TGTGCTAGTGCCCCAACCGGGAACCTTTATAACTATGGCTACACCTTC
TRBD1 once 15 TRBJ2-1 TRBV30 CAWSVLGTGANEQFF TGTGCCTGGAGTGTACTAGGGACAGGGGCCAATGAGCAGTTCTTC
TRBD2 - 16 TRBJ2-3 TRBV9 CASSVALAGGYDTQYF TGTGCCAGCAGCGTAGCCCTAGCGGGAGGGTACGATACGCAGTATTTT
- few 13 TRBJ2-2 TRBV4-1 CASSHYEAGELFF TGCGCCAGCAGCCATTACGAGGCCGGGGAGCTGTTTTTT
- few 14 TRBJ2-7 TRBV14 CASSQQGLAYEQYF TGTGCCAGCAGCCAGCAGGGGTTGGCCTACGAGCAGTACTTC
- once 14 TRBJ2-2 TRBV27 CASSYRGPPGELFF TGTGCCAGCAGTTATCGAGGGCCTCCCGGGGAGCTGTTTTTT
- - 14 TRBJ1-2 TRBV5-4 CASSLNTGGYGYTF TGTGCCAGCAGCTTGAACACCGGGGGCTATGGCTACACCTTC
- - 15 TRBJ1-4 TRBV28 CASRTSGPDHQGLFF TGTGCCAGCAGGACCAGCGGGCCAGATCACCAGGGTCTGTTTTTT
TRBD1 once 13 TRBJ1-2 TRBV9 CASSASDRGGYTF TGTGCCAGCAGCGCCAGTGACAGGGGTGGCTACACCTTC
TRBD2 - 16 TRBJ2-1 TRBV2 CASSGTGTSYLHEQFF TGTGCCAGCAGCGGAACCGGGACTAGCTATTTGCATGAGCAGTTCTTC
TRBD1 - 14 TRBJ1-2 TRBV27 CASSYRGEGLGYTF TGTGCCAGCAGTTACAGGGGAGAAGGACTGGGCTACACCTTC